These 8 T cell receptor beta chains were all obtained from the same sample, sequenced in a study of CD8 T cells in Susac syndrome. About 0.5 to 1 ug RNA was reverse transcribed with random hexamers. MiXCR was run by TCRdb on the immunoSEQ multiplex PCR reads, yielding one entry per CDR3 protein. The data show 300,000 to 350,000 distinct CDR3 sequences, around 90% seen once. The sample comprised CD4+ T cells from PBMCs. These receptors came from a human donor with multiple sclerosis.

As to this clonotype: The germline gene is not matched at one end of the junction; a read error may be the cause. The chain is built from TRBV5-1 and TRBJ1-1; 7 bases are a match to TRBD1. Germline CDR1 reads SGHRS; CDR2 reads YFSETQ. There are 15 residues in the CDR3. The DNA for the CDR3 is TGCACCAGCAGCGTTGAACAGGGGATGAACACTGAAGCTTTCTTT. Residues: CTSSVEQGMNTEAFF.

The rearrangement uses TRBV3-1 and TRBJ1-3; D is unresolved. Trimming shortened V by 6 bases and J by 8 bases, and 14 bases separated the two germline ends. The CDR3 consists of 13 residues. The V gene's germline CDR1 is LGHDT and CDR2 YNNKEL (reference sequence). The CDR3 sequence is CASSQTGGDTIYF. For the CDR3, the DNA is TGTGCCAGCAGTCAAACTGGCGGAGACACCATATATTTT.

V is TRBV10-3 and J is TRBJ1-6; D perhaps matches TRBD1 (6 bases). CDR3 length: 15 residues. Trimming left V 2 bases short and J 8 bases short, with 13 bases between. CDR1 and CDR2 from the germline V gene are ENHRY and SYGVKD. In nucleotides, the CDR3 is TGTGCCATCAGTGAGCTCGACAGGAATCATTCACCCCTCCACTTT. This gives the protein CAISELDRNHSPLHF.

The chain's CDR3 is CASSLQVGQQETQYF. The CDR3 nucleotides are TGTGCCAGCAGCTTACAAGTGGGACAGCAAGAGACCCAGTACTTC. This chain uses TRBV7-2 with TRBJ2-5, with TRBD1 identical over 7 bases. CDR3 length: 15 residues. Germline lookup yields CDR1 SGHTA and CDR2 FQGNSA. The trim removed 2 bases at V and 2 bases at J, leaving 5 bases unmatched.

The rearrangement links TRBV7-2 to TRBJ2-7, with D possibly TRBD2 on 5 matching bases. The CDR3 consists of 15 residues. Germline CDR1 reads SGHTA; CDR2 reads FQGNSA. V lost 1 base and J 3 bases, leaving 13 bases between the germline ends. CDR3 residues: CASSLEGSAIYEQYF. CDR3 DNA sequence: TGTGCCAGCAGCTTAGAGGGTAGCGCGATCTACGAGCAGTACTTC.

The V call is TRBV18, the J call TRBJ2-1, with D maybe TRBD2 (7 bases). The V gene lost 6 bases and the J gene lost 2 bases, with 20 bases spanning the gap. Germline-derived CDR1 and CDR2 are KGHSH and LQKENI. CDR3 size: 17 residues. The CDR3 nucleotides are TGTGCCAGCTCTCCCAGGCGGTCGGGGGGCCCCTACAATGAGCAGTTCTTC. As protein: CASSPRRSGGPYNEQFF.

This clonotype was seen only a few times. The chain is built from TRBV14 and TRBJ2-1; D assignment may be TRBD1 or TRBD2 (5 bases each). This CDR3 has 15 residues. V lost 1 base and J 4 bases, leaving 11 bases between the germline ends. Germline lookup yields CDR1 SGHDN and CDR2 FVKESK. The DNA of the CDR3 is TGTGCCAGCAGCCAAGGGTGGGGGAGTTACAATGAGCAGTTCTTC. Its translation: CASSQGWGSYNEQFF.

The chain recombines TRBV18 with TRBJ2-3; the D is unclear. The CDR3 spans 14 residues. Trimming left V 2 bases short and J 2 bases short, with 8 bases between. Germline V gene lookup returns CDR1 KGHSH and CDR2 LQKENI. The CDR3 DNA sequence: TGTGCCAGCTCACCAATCCCGTCCACAGATACGCAGTATTTT. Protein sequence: CASSPIPSTDTQYF.